This T cell receptor (beta chain) was sequenced for a study of T-cell memory formation after mild COVID-19. Overall study context: TCR clusters were largely donor specific. Study observations and caveats: Contracting CD4+ clones sat mainly in CM and EM; CD8+ in EMRA. There were some responding clones in pre-infection memory, which suggested that cross-reactive memory had joined.

5'RACE primed at constant segments yielded TCR alpha and TCR beta cDNA libraries bearing sample barcodes and UMIs. TCRdb itself ran the 5' RACE reads through MiXCR, one entry per CDR3 protein. Of roughly 450,000 distinct CDR3 sequences listed, over 15% are singletons. This clonotype was detected ten times or more. Its antigen is currently unknown. CDR3 length: 15 residues. From germline, CDR1 is MDHEN and CDR2 SYDVKM. The V end was cut by 6 bases, the J end by 6 bases, with 20 bases between. This rearrangement joins TRBV28 to TRBJ1-1; D is unresolved. This TCR was recovered from a young man who had mild COVID-19 (a few samples of this study predate the infection). Cell type and time point are not known. Source material: PBMCs or a T cell subset sorted from them (not recorded which). This CDR3 reads CASSPGYGGIPEAFF. As DNA, the CDR3 is TGTGCCAGCAGCCCCGGGTATGGAGGTATACCTGAAGCTTTCTTT.